The T cell receptor (beta chain) under discussion was sequenced for a study of T-cell reconstitution after alpha-beta-depleted transplantation in children. This sample's TCRbeta library carried unique molecular identifier barcodes. From the PCR reads, TCRdb called clonotypes with MiXCR, one entry per CDR3 protein. This table has about 980,000 distinct CDR3 sequences, around 30% appearing once. The sequence came from a boy in the first two years of life who had a stem cell transplant for SCID, so the T cells may come from the graft donor. Sample: PBMCs, mostly from graft donor cells, taken 360 days after TCRalphabeta/CD19-depleted stem cell transplant.

The chain's CDR3 is CASSYSGTGRGGEQFF. The CDR3 region has the DNA TGTGCCAGCAGTTACTCCGGGACAGGGAGAGGTGGTGAGCAGTTCTTC. The chain has TRBV6-5 and TRBJ2-1, with 9 positions matching TRBD1. The CDR3 runs to 16 residues. Per the germline V gene, CDR1 is MNHEY and CDR2 is SVGAGI. Trimming cost V 0 bases and J 9 bases; bases outside gene matches: 9.